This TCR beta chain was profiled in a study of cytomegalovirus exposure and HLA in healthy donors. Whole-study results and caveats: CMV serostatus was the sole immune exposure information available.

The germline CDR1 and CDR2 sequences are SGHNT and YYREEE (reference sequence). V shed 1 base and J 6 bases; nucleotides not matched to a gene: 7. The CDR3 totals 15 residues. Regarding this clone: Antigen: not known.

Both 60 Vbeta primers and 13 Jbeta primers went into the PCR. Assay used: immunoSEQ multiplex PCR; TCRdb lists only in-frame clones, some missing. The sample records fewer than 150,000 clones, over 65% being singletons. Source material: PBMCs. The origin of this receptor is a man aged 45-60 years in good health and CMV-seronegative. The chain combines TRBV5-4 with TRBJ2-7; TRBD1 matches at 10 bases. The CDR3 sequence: CASSLSGTGALEQYF. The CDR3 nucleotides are TGTGCCAGCAGCTTGTCGGGGACAGGGGCCCTCGAGCAGTACTTC.